The 27 T cell receptor beta chains given below trace back to one sample, sequenced in a study of T cell changes during pregnancy in multiple sclerosis. Produced via immunoSEQ multiplex PCR; TCRdb's table is partial and in-frame only. The table records 25,000 or so clones, 85% to 95% of them present only once. Sequenced here: CD8+ T cells from peripheral blood mononuclear cells, sampled before pregnancy. These receptors were obtained from a female donor with multiple sclerosis, enrolled in a pregnancy study.

The rearrangement uses TRBV29-1 and TRBJ2-1; D might be TRBD2 (5 bases). The CDR3 covers 13 residues. CDR1 and CDR2 from the germline V gene are SQVTM and ANQGSEA. Trimming removed 4 bases from V and 6 bases from J, with 13 bases in between. The CDR3 loop reads CSVVPGYCNEQFF. DNA for the CDR3: TGCAGCGTTGTCCCGGGATATTGCAATGAGCAGTTCTTC.

The V and J genes are TRBV27 and TRBJ2-1; 8 bases match TRBD1. With 0 bases clipped from V and 4 bases from J, the junction kept 11 bases outside the gene matches. Germline values: CDR1 MNHEY, CDR2 SMNVEV (reference sequence). The CDR3 covers 18 residues. The CDR3 is CASSLSIRGRGRYNEQFF. In DNA form, the CDR3 reads TGTGCCAGCAGTTTATCGATCAGGGGCAGGGGGCGATACAATGAGCAGTTCTTC.

The chain recombines TRBV7-6 with TRBJ2-1, with TRBD2 as a possible D gene (5 bases). The V gene lost 3 bases and the J gene lost 2 bases, with 11 bases spanning the gap. Germline V gene sequence: CDR1 SGHVS, CDR2 FNYEAQ. The CDR3 has 15 residues. The CDR3 loop is CASSFRGSPYNEQFF. The CDR3 coding sequence is TGTGCCAGCAGCTTCAGAGGGAGTCCCTACAATGAGCAGTTCTTC.

This rearrangement joins TRBV27 to TRBJ1-1; D is uncertain. Trimming removed 7 bases from V and 4 bases from J, with 7 bases in between. The CDR3 loop spans 11 amino acids. Germline V gene lookup returns CDR1 MNHEY and CDR2 SMNVEV (reference sequence). The CDR3 region has the DNA TGTGCCAGCAAGCGGAGCACTGAAGCTTTCTTT. Its protein is CASKRSTEAFF.

The rearrangement links TRBV12-5 to TRBJ2-7; TRBD2 aligns across 11 bases. The CDR3 consists of 20 residues. The germline V gene has CDR1 LGHNT and CDR2 FRNRAP. With 0 bases clipped from V and 5 bases from J, the junction kept 18 bases outside the gene matches. CDR3: CASGLVRGPLAGGHPHEQYF. CDR3 DNA sequence: TGTGCTAGTGGTTTGGTACGGGGGCCCTTAGCGGGAGGGCACCCCCACGAGCAGTACTTC.

The chain recombines TRBV10-3 with TRBJ2-1; 10 bases match TRBD1. Germline CDR1 reads ENHRY; CDR2 reads SYGVKD. J was trimmed by 3 bases and V by 2 bases; bases with no gene match: 1. The CDR3 covers 15 residues. Written as DNA, the CDR3 is TGTGCCATCAGTGAGGGGACAGGGGTCTACAATGAGCAGTTCTTC. Translated: CAISEGTGVYNEQFF.

A word on this clone: A much larger clone lies one base from this, so it may be a read error. Other DNA variants within this sample encode the same CDR3. The chain employs TRBV6-1 and TRBJ2-5; 9 nucleotides align to TRBD1. Per the germline V gene, CDR1 is MNHNS and CDR2 is SASEGT. V trimming: 2 bases; J trimming: 5 bases; junction bases outside the gene matches: 12. This CDR3 region has 17 residues. The CDR3 loop reads CASSEPGTGSLWETQYF. Here the CDR3 DNA reads TGTGCCAGCAGTGAACCCGGGACAGGGTCCCTGTGGGAGACCCAGTACTTC.

V usage is TRBV7-9 and J usage is TRBJ2-3; D uncertain. Germline V gives CDR1 SEHNR, CDR2 FQNEAQ (reference sequence). The CDR3 is 14 residues long. V gave up 1 base and J gave up 4 bases, with 9 bases separating them. Written as DNA, the CDR3 is TGTGCCAGCAGCTTAGAGCTTTTTCCAGATACGCAGTATTTT. This codes for CASSLELFPDTQYF.

The chain is built from TRBV10-3 and TRBJ2-7, with TRBD1 matching 8 bases. With 5 bases clipped from V and 4 bases from J, the junction kept 10 bases outside the gene matches. The germline V gene has CDR1 ENHRY and CDR2 SYGVKD. CDR3 size: 15 residues. The CDR3 nucleotides are TGTGCCATCAGTAGAACCACAGGGGGAACTTACGAGCAGTACTTC. It yields the protein CAISRTTGGTYEQYF.

This sequence joins TRBV11-2 and TRBJ1-1; D gene ambiguous. CDR3 length: 14 residues. The V end was cut by 1 base, the J end by 1 base, with 7 bases between. CDR1 is SGHAT and CDR2 is FQNNGV in the germline V gene. CDR3: CASSLADTNTEAFF. The CDR3 region has the DNA TGTGCCAGCAGCTTAGCAGACACGAACACTGAAGCTTTCTTT.

V gene TRBV6-8 combines with J gene TRBJ2-1, with TRBD2 matching over 14 bases. The CDR3 loop spans 18 amino acids. The junction had 7 bases not matched to a gene; V was cut back by 5 bases and J by 1 base. Looked up from germline, CDR1 is MNHGY and CDR2 is SAAAGT. CDR3 amino acids: CASSPTSGRARSYNEQFF. The CDR3 DNA follows: TGTGCCAGCAGTCCGACTAGCGGGAGGGCCAGGTCCTACAATGAGCAGTTCTTC.

The V gene is TRBV6-6, the J gene TRBJ2-7, with 7 bases matching TRBD2. CDR1 and CDR2 from the germline V gene are MNHNY and SVGAGI (reference sequence). This CDR3 has 13 residues. V lost 0 bases and J lost 7; bases outside the gene matches: 3. The CDR3 nucleotides are TGTGCCAGCAGTTACTCGAGGACTAGTGAGCAGTACTTC. It translates to CASSYSRTSEQYF.

The chain is built from TRBV15 and TRBJ2-7, with TRBD2 matching 8 bases. In germline, CDR1 is LNHNV, CDR2 YYDKDF (reference sequence). The V and J ends lost 1 base and 0 bases, in that order; junction bases with no gene match: 8. This CDR3 comprises 17 residues. The chain's CDR3 is CATSRARGGLSSYEQYF. The CDR3 DNA is TGTGCCACCAGCAGAGCGCGCGGGGGGCTGAGCTCCTACGAGCAGTACTTC.

V gene TRBV7-9 combines with J gene TRBJ2-1; TRBD1 might be the D (6 bases). Germline CDR1 is SEHNR and CDR2 is FQNEAQ (reference sequence). Trimming left V 4 bases short and J 3 bases short, with 22 bases between. The CDR3 totals 18 residues. The CDR3 reads CASSSDSGAPASYNEQFF. The CDR3 DNA reads as TGTGCCAGCAGCTCCGACTCAGGGGCCCCAGCGAGCTACAATGAGCAGTTCTTC.

This sequence joins TRBV7-2 and TRBJ2-2, with D maybe TRBD2 (5 bases). The CDR3 is made up of 17 amino acids. Trimming took 0 bases from V and 10 from J, leaving 21 bases between them. Germline CDR1 SGHTA, CDR2 FQGNSA. DNA for the CDR3: TGTGCCAGCAGCTTAGCGCTAGGAGGAGTTTATGTTATGGAGCTGTTTTTT. Translating gives CASSLALGGVYVMELFF.

The gene calls are TRBV19 and TRBJ2-1, with 9 positions matching TRBD2. CDR1 and CDR2 (germline): LNHDA, SQIVND (reference sequence). CDR3 length equals 15 residues. J was trimmed by 3 bases and V by 3 bases; bases with no gene match: 3. The DNA of the CDR3 is TGTGCCAGTAGTATTACAGCGGGAGGCTACAATGAGCAGTTCTTC. Translation gives CASSITAGGYNEQFF.

This rearrangement joins TRBV4-3 to TRBJ1-2; 7 nucleotides line up with TRBD1. The CDR3 extends over 16 amino acids. Trimming cost V 0 bases and J 2 bases; bases outside gene matches: 6. In germline, CDR1 is LGHNA, CDR2 YSLEER. Here the CDR3 DNA reads TGCGCCAGCAGCCAAGATTCGACAGGGTTGAACTATGGCTACACCTTC. Residues: CASSQDSTGLNYGYTF.

The chain has TRBV4-1 and TRBJ2-5; 7 bases fit TRBD1. V was pared by 4 bases and J by 5 bases, with 7 bases of the junction left unmatched. The CDR3 runs 14 residues. Per the germline V gene, CDR1 is MGHRA and CDR2 is YSYEKL. The CDR3 spells CASSPTGAEETQYF. For the CDR3, the DNA is TGCGCCAGCAGCCCTACAGGGGCGGAGGAGACCCAGTACTTC.

The rearrangement uses TRBV27 and TRBJ2-2, with TRBD1 identical over 9 bases. Germline V gene data show CDR1 as MNHEY and CDR2 as SMNVEV (reference sequence). The CDR3 has 15 residues. Trimming took 5 bases from V and 5 from J; bases not matched to a gene: 6. The DNA for the CDR3 is TGTGCCAGCAGTCTCAGACAGGGGGGTACCGGGGAGCTGTTTTTT. Its translation is CASSLRQGGTGELFF.

This chain links TRBV29-1 with TRBJ1-2; tentative D call: TRBD1 (5 bases). V was trimmed by 4 bases and J by 8 bases, leaving 14 bases between them. In germline, CDR1 is SQVTM, CDR2 ANQGSEA. This CDR3 region has 12 residues. CDR3 region: CSVVAGPEGYTF. The CDR3 DNA reads TGCAGCGTTGTAGCGGGACCGGAAGGCTACACCTTC.

The V call is TRBV6-1, the J call TRBJ1-3, with a tentative D call TRBD1 (5 bases). The V gene's germline CDR1 is MNHNS and CDR2 SASEGT. There are 12 residues in the CDR3. Between the trimmed V and J ends, which lost 6 bases and 9 bases, there was a span of 12 bases. The DNA for the CDR3 is TGTGCCAGCAGGGGGGGGTCCGGCACCATATATTTT. Encoded protein: CASRGGSGTIYF.

This chain uses TRBV18 with TRBJ1-2; no clear D. The germline V gene encodes CDR1 KGHSH and CDR2 LQKENI. The V end lost 4 bases, the J end lost 2 bases, and 11 bases lay between the germline ends. The CDR3 is 14 residues long. The CDR3 sequence: CASSHPTSNYGYTF. CDR3 bases: TGTGCCAGCTCACACCCGACATCAAACTATGGCTACACCTTC.

The gene calls are TRBV7-9 and TRBJ2-2; perhaps TRBD1 as D (6 bases). Germline V gene sequence: CDR1 SEHNR, CDR2 FQNEAQ (reference sequence). The CDR3 is made up of 14 amino acids. Trimming stripped 4 bases from V and 3 bases from J, with 9 bases between. The CDR3 spells CASSSRTDTGELFF. The CDR3 DNA follows: TGTGCCAGCAGCTCCCGGACAGACACCGGGGAGCTGTTTTTT.

V and J are TRBV7-9 and TRBJ1-1; TRBD1 matches at 8 bases. J lost 1 base, V lost 4 bases, and 11 bases had no gene match. CDR3 length: 17 amino acids. From germline, CDR1 is SEHNR and CDR2 FQNEAQ (reference sequence). Here the CDR3 DNA reads TGTGCCAGCAGCTCGACAGGGGCCACCGCTCCGAACACTGAAGCTTTCTTT. Translation gives CASSSTGATAPNTEAFF.

The chain joins TRBV7-9 to TRBJ2-5; the D is unclear. The CDR3 loop spans 14 amino acids. Germline assignment: CDR1 SEHNR and CDR2 FQNEAQ (reference sequence). V was trimmed by 4 bases and J by 1 base, leaving 10 bases between them. The DNA of the CDR3 is TGTGCCAGCAGCTCATCCGGGTCCCAAGAGACCCAGTACTTC. Translated: CASSSSGSQETQYF. The whole variable domain, filled in from reference TRBV7-9 and TRBJ2-5, reads DTGVSQNPRHKITKRGQNVTFRCDPISEHNRLYWYRQTLGQGPEFLTYFQNEAQLEKSRLLSDRFSAERPKGSFSTLEIQRTEQGDSAMYLCASSSSGSQETQYFGPGTRLLVL.

The V gene is TRBV7-9, the J gene TRBJ1-2; unclear D gene. The germline V and J ends were trimmed by 8 bases and 1 base, with 8 bases remaining between them. Germline loops: CDR1 SEHNR, CDR2 FQNEAQ (reference sequence). The CDR3 contains 12 residues. This CDR3 is CASVTINYGYTF. The CDR3 DNA reads as TGTGCCAGCGTCACTATTAACTATGGCTACACCTTC.

The CDR3 DNA follows: TGCGCCAGCACTGGGACTAGCGGTGAGCAGTTCTTC. Amino acid sequence: CASTGTSGEQFF. This chain connects TRBV10-2 to TRBJ2-1; 11 bases are a match to TRBD2. Trimming removed 7 bases from V and 9 bases from J; junction bases left unmatched: 2. The V gene's germline CDR1 is WSHSY and CDR2 SAAADI. The CDR3 extends over 12 amino acids.